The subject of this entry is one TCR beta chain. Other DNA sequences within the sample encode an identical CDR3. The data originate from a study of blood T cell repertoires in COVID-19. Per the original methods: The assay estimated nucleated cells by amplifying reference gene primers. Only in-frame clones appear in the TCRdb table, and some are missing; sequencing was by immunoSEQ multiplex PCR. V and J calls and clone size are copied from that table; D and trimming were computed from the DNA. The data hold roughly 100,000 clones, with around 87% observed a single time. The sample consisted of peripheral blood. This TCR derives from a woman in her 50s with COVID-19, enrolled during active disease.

In nucleotides, the CDR3 is TGTGCCAGCAGTTACTCAGGGGGGGGCACAGATACGCAGTATTTT. Its translation is CASSYSGGGTDTQYF. This chain links TRBV6-5 with TRBJ2-3, with a weak D call TRBD2 (7 bases). Trimming removed 0 bases from V and 1 base from J, with 8 bases in between. Looked up from germline, CDR1 is MNHEY and CDR2 is SVGAGI. The CDR3 is made up of 15 amino acids.